This TCR beta chain came from a study of CD8 T cells in Susac syndrome. Random hexamers served to reverse transcribe roughly 0.45 to 1 ug RNA. Amplification of the TCR beta CDR3 was carried out by immunoSEQ multiplex PCR, which spanned a total of 54 Vbeta and 13 Jbeta segments. A single record per CDR3 protein comes from TCRdb applying MiXCR to the immunoSEQ multiplex PCR reads. The sample has approximately 160,000 distinct CDR3 sequences, about 93% seen once. V lost 4 bases to trimming and J lost 2 bases, with 10 bases between them. This CDR3 comprises 13 residues. CDR1 and CDR2 from the germline V gene are SGHRS and YFSETQ. Negative isolation was applied to CD8+ and CD4+ T cells, and FACS enrichment was applied to TEMRA cells.

The rearrangement uses TRBV5-1 and TRBJ2-7; D possibly corresponds to TRBD1 (5 bases). The sequencing input was CD4+ T cells from PBMCs. The sequence derives from a human donor with multiple sclerosis. Here the CDR3 reads CASSLGVAYEQYF. The CDR3 nucleotides are TGCGCCAGCAGCCTAGGGGTTGCCTACGAGCAGTACTTC.